Below, one TCR beta chain is given with its context. Its antigen remains unidentified. One base away there is no much larger clone; base qualities are not given. This sample is drawn from a study of cytomegalovirus exposure and HLA in healthy donors (dated 2017 in TCRdb). For context, the study as a whole: In an earlier analysis of 550 to 750 of the donors, under 300 Gb of sequence data and 117 million unique TCR beta sequences from roughly 190 million T cells were reported. An early release covering just under 650 HLA-typed donors comprised roughly 300 gigabases of sequencing data and around 86 million unique TCR sequences. Of the approximately 400 genotyped donors, less than 85% were placed in the genetic ancestry cluster associated with self-reported Caucasian donors. The aim of the study was to test whether cataloging public T cell receptors could identify signatures of past pathogen exposure. The T cell repertoires of several hundred subjects were profiled by immunosequencing and related to cytomegalovirus serostatus. A separate validation cohort of about 110 different subjects was used in addition to the 666-subject first cohort. To predict cytomegalovirus infection status, the study brought together high-throughput TCR immunosequencing, statistical association of individual TCRs with disease status, and machine learning. A later analysis re-examined previously published TCR beta repertoires from about 700 donors and added high-resolution HLA genotyping to investigate patterns of TCR occurrence. Rather than using new phenotypic data, the later analysis identified candidate immune exposures from TCR beta sequences and from how often those sequences occurred across donors. In an earlier analysis of 500 to 650 of the donors, high-throughput TCR beta sequencing was used to judge whether each TCR beta V gene segment behaved as functional or pseudogenic. Donor age, sex, ethnicity and CMV serostatus were compiled together with the repertoire data. Genome-wide SNP genotypes for about 65% of the 666 donors were used in a later genetic analysis, which treated that subset as a discovery cohort. All discovery cohort repertoires had been generated on a single sequencing platform. HLA typing covered class I and class II loci at four-digit resolution. Typing coverage varied by locus: about 629-640 donors for A, B, C, DRB1 and DQB1; approximately 520 for DQA1; more than 600 for DPA1; approximately 470 for DPB1. Several DR-DQ haplotypes were handled as single units for association and clustering because linkage in the cohort was strong. Among a few hundred genotyped donors of the cohort, an average of approximately 250,000 unique TCR beta nucleotide sequences were sequenced per donor, roughly 18% of them non-productive.

Library method: the immunoSEQ multiplex PCR assay. For the multiplex PCR, a mixture combining 60 forward primers for TCR Vbeta segments and 13 reverse primers for TCR Jbeta segments was used. A multiplex PCR assay on genomic DNA amplified the CDR3 region of rearranged TCR beta genes. On the Illumina HiSeq System, the amplified TCR beta libraries were sequenced as 87-base-pair reads. The original pipeline was this. Across the 666 repertoires, a later analysis counted tens of millions of unique TCR beta chains, about 10 million of which were shared by at least two donors. Raw reads were error-corrected and collapsed into unique sequences by a nearest-neighbor algorithm in which closely related sequences were merged to remove PCR and sequencing errors. V, D and J gene segments were assigned by aligning CDR3 sequences to IMGT reference sequences. For a sequence to be retained, at least a six-nucleotide match to both a V gene segment and a J gene segment was required. A rearrangement was called productive if the CDR3 had no stop codons and remained in frame with V and J, and every other rearrangement was called non-productive. CDR3 was defined according to IMGT convention as the region running from the second conserved V-encoded cysteine to the conserved J-encoded phenylalanine. In an earlier analysis of 550 to 650 of the donors, sequences lacking an unambiguous match to a single V gene segment were excluded. An earlier analysis of fewer than 750 of the donors called V segments functional above 56.7% productive rearrangements and segregating when the between-donor standard deviation exceeded 5%. A statistical classification framework was built for diagnosing cytomegalovirus status from the catalog of TCR beta chain sequences. A later analysis assigned V and J genes by comparing TCR nucleotide sequences with IMGT/GENE-DB human TR gene sequences. A later analysis assigned CDR3 sequences and most-parsimonious VDJ recombination scenarios with the TCRdist pipeline. In a later analysis, each TCR beta chain was defined by its CDR3 amino acid sequence together with its V-gene family, and reads lacking a unique V-gene family were excluded. As a way to deal with suspected cross-contamination and a sequencing artifact, a later analysis dropped 500 to 700 nucleotide sequences that were highly shared and had low generation probability. In a later analysis, a clonal expansion index was calculated for each public chain from normalized within-repertoire ranks of inferred template counts. In a later analysis, generation probabilities were computed with a VDJ recombination model fitted to out-of-frame rearrangements, and the resulting probabilities were checked against IGoR. A later analysis scored TCR-TCR, TCR-HLA and TCR-CMV co-occurrence with hypergeometric tests, applying a repertoire-size bias correction to TCR pairs. To estimate false discovery rates, a later analysis permuted the HLA or CMV assignments 20 times. In a later analysis, co-occurring TCRs were grouped using DBSCAN, with TCRdist sequence similarity added in when clustering inside HLA-allele-positive subsets. Repertoires with fewer than 30,000 or more than 120,000 public chains were left out of co-occurrence clustering, as were a handful of repertoires with anomalous nucleotide sharing. TCRdb took this table from immuneACCESS and kept in-frame rearrangements with V and J called. Such tables lack part of the clones; where checked against another copy, unresolved V genes explain under half of the gap, and the rest is unexplained. V and J calls and clone size follow that table, whereas D and trimming were derived from the DNA. The sample data list around 170,000 clones, and 70% to 80% of these were observed just once. Together, the top ten hold 1.5% to 1.7% of the sample.

Trimming removed 3 bases from V and 4 bases from J, leaving 5 bases between the germline ends. Based on the germline V gene (reference sequence), the CDR1 and CDR2 sequences are GTSNPN and SVGIG. The CDR3 spans 11 residues, from the cysteine through the phenylalanine. This entry keeps only the CDR3 DNA: 33 bases, framed from base 1. General findings and caveats noted by the study authors: Across donors, most TCR sequences were observed very rarely, whereas some public TCRs were present in many individuals. A cluster of highly shared sequence variants was judged likely to be a technical artifact of the sequencing pipeline. A further reported finding was that TCR beta sequences accurately predicted the HLA-A and HLA-B alleles for most subjects in the first cohort. In a later analysis, some 17,000 TCR beta sequences were associated with specific HLA alleles at a false discovery rate of 0.05. In a later analysis, HLA-associated TCR beta chains were found to be more clonally expanded and to have lower generation probabilities than equally common non-associated chains. According to a later analysis, TCR association rates differed among HLA loci, with DRB1 alleles showing the most associated TCRs and HLA-C alleles showing the fewest. In a later analysis, several top co-occurrence clusters were reported to appear linked to parvovirus B19, influenza, CMV and Epstein-Barr virus. In a later genetic analysis, fewer N-insertions in productive TCRs were reported among donors in an Asian-associated ancestry cluster than the roughly 670-donor mean. According to the authors, the approach could potentially be generalized to other disease states and immunological phenotypes. V-gene and J-gene trimming of TCR beta chains was associated with a missense DCLRE1C variant in a later genetic analysis, and the association was replicated in an independent cohort. Because some donors lacked HLA typing at each locus, the association tests relied only on the typed subset. Roughly 15 rarely observed V segments, including chromosome 9 orphons, were excluded from the earlier analysis of approximately 500 of the donors because counts were too low. A few of the identified cytomegalovirus-associated TCR beta chains were confirmed in vitro to be specific for cytomegalovirus antigens. The only immune exposure information available for the cohort was CMV serostatus. The presence/absence analyses assumed that sequencing depth was roughly uniform across donors, and that assumption may not be true. Linkage disequilibrium might explain the correlated functional status among segregating V segments, but an unknown experimental factor could not be excluded. A later analysis found that most CMV-associated TCR beta chains appeared HLA-restricted, with HLA associations seemingly driven largely by CMV exposure. Some IMGT-functional V segments, including TRBV6-2 and TRBV6-3, could not be told apart with the 87-base-pair reads, so those segments were excluded. Cytomegalovirus status was reported to be diagnosed by the classifier with high specificity and sensitivity in both the original and validation cohorts. Strong co-occurrence of HLA alleles, especially DR and DQ, made assigning TCR associations to individual alleles difficult. Broadly in line with IMGT annotations, most TCR beta V segments showed up in productive rearrangements about 87% or about 30% of the time in an earlier analysis of several hundred of the donors. In the study, 150 to 200 TCR beta chains were listed as associated with cytomegalovirus. The cohort was sequenced for TCR beta chains only, and without alpha or paired-chain data the features that could be detected were limited.

The cohort comprised approximately 700 healthy bone marrow donors. At the time of sampling, every cohort member was nominally healthy, though immune exposures that went unrecorded were likely present. The donor tested CMV seronegative, placing the donor among the 300 to 400 seronegative members of the cohort. Every donor gave a peripheral blood sample, and the peripheral blood mononuclear cells from that sample were used for TCR beta sequencing. Genomic DNA extraction from the blood cell samples was performed with the Qiagen DNeasy Blood Extraction Kit. This receptor was identified in a man aged 35 to 55 in good health and CMV-seronegative. The sample consisted of PBMCs. The receptor chain draws on TRBV30 and TRBJ2-3; no D gene is confidently identified. The CDR3 loop reads CAWRLADTQYF. The bases are TGTGCCTGGAGGTTAGCAGATACGCAGTATTTT.